This record concerns one T cell receptor (beta chain) sequence. Its antigen is undetermined. Sequencing relied on a cDNA template that was reverse transcribed from extracted RNA. Some clones are missing from TCRdb's copy, which holds only in-frame ones; the method was immunoSEQ multiplex PCR. The profile shows 120,000 or so clones, over 60% of them singletons. Treatment indicated: oral pan-JAK inhibitor, 5-10 mg twice daily. Isolation of CD4+ and CD8+ T cells from PBMCs was achieved by sorting. This record belongs to a study of CD8+ T cells in alopecia areata. Looking at the study overall: Among treated patients, severity was scored by affected scalp area percentage.

The study's findings and limits: Having just one nonresponder leaves the connection between baseline CD8+ expansion and response unresolved. With tofacitinib ongoing, many expanded lesional clones persisted in both scalp and blood.

V lost 4 bases to trimming and J lost 7 bases; unmatched junction nucleotides: 2. The CDR3 has 13 residues. From germline, CDR1 is SQVTM and CDR2 ANQGSEA. The rearrangement links TRBV29-1 to TRBJ1-6; 9 positions agree with TRBD1. The sequenced sample was CD4+ T cells sorted from blood, obtained at week 4, from a patient treated with tofacitinib. The origin of this receptor is a human donor with alopecia areata. CDR3 nucleotide sequence: TGCAGCGTTGGGACAGGGGTCAATTCACCCCTCCACTTT. Protein product: CSVGTGVNSPLHF.